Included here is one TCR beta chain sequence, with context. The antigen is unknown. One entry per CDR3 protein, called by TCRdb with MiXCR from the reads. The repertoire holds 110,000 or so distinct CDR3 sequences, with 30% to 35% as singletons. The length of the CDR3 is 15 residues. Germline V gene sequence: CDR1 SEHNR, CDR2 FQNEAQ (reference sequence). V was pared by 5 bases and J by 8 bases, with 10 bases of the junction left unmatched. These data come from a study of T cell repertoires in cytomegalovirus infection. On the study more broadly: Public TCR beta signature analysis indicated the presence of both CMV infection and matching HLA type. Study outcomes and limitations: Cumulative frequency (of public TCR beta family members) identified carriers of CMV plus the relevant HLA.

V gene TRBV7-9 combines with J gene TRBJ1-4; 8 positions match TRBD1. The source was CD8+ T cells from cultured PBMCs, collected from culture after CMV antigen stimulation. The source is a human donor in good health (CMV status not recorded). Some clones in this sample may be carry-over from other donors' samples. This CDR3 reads CASSGEQGAGEKLFF. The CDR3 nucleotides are TGTGCCAGCAGCGGGGAGCAGGGGGCGGGAGAAAAACTGTTTTTT.